Given below is one TCR beta chain in context. Its antigen is undetermined. The sample originates from a study of radiation and T cells in renal cell carcinoma. For the study at large: Nephrectomy followed 15 Gy stereotactic body radiation by 4 weeks.

Findings and caveats of the study: Top tumor clonotypes rose in blood 2 weeks post-radiation, then contracted. No pretreatment tumor biopsies were available for baseline clonotypes.

Per the germline V gene, CDR1 is SGHNT and CDR2 is YYREEE (reference sequence). The CDR3 runs to 13 residues. Trimming shortened V by 2 bases and J by 2 bases, and 7 bases separated the two germline ends. As for time point: baseline pretreatment blood. Treatment in this sample: 15 Gy SBRT to primary tumor, nephrectomy 4 weeks later. The patient's renal cell carcinoma had clear cell pathology. Sequencing was performed with immunoSEQ multiplex PCR; in TCRdb, only in-frame clones are kept and a portion is missing. This sample has about 130,000 clones, with nearly 90% found just once. The receptor was isolated from a woman in her forties or fifties with renal cell carcinoma. Source: blood, taken from a patient whose treatment included radiotherapy and nephrectomy. The chain uses TRBV5-4 and TRBJ1-1; no firm D call. CDR3 DNA: TGTGCCAGCAGCTTCCGGGGTAACACTGAAGCTTTCTTT. Protein product: CASSFRGNTEAFF.